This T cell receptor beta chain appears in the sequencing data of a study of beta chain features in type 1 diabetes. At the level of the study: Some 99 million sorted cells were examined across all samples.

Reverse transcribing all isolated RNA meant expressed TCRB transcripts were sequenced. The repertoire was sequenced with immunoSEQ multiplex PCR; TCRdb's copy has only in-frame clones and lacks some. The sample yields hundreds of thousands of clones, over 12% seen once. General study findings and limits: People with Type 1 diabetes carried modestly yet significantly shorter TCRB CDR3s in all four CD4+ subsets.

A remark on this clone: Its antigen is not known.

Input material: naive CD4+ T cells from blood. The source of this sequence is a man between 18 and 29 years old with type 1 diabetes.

The CDR3 coding sequence is TGTGCCAGCAGTCTCGCTGGGAACAAGGGTTACGAGCAGTACTTC. Its translation is CASSLAGNKGYEQYF. The chain recombines TRBV11-3 with TRBJ2-7; D uncertain. Germline V lookup: CDR1 SGHNT, CDR2 YENEEA. The V gene lost 6 bases and the J gene lost 4 bases, with 19 bases spanning the gap. The CDR3 is made up of 15 amino acids.